Each of the 19 T cell receptor beta chains below was sequenced from the same sample in a study of beta chain features in type 1 diabetes. Sequenced material consisted of expressed TCRB transcripts (all of the isolated RNA was reverse transcribed). TCRdb's table, derived via immunoSEQ multiplex PCR, lists solely in-frame clones and lacks some. Among 300,000 to 350,000 clones listed, less than 9.5% were seen once. Sequencing used central memory CD4+ T cells from blood. Receptors were obtained from a young woman in good health.

This clone was counted many times. This chain joins TRBV10-3 and TRBJ2-5; D is undetermined. Germline V CDR1 and CDR2: ENHRY, SYGVKD. V was trimmed by 5 bases and J by 2 bases, leaving 9 bases between them. This CDR3 is built from 13 residues. CDR3 sequence: CAISRTLQETQYF. The CDR3 DNA follows: TGTGCCATCAGTAGGACGTTGCAAGAGACCCAGTACTTC.

In its sample, this clone was seen a few times. The rearrangement joins TRBV7-8 to TRBJ1-1; no clear D. Germline CDR1 and CDR2: SGHVS and FQNEAQ. The germline V and J ends were trimmed by 3 bases and 1 base, with 9 bases remaining between them. The CDR3 length is 14 residues. CDR3 in amino acids: CASSFGVPNTEAFF. The CDR3 DNA follows: TGTGCCAGCAGCTTTGGGGTTCCGAACACTGAAGCTTTCTTT.

The chain employs TRBV10-3 and TRBJ2-7; D possibly corresponds to TRBD1 (5 bases). The CDR3 sequence is 16 residues long. Trimming left V 5 bases short and J 7 bases short, with 24 bases between. Germline V gene data show CDR1 as ENHRY and CDR2 as SYGVKD. The CDR3 coding sequence is TGTGCCATCAGTAAGGGCCAGCTGACAGCCAGCTGGGAGCAGTACTTC. It is translated as CAISKGQLTASWEQYF.

There are a few counts of this clone. CDR3 residues: CASSLGVSGISYEQYF. CDR3 DNA sequence: TGTGCCAGCAGCTTAGGAGTTAGCGGGATTTCCTACGAGCAGTACTTC. This sequence joins TRBV7-9 and TRBJ2-7; TRBD2 agrees at 8 bases. Trimming at V came to 1 base and at J to 1 base, leaving 6 bases not matched to a gene. CDR1 and CDR2 (germline): SEHNR, FQNEAQ (reference sequence). The CDR3 is 16 amino acids.

A few counts support this clone. V is TRBV6-5 and J is TRBJ1-6; 8 nucleotides line up with TRBD1. CDR3 length: 13 amino acids. Losses at the gene ends were 6 bases for V and 9 bases for J; bases not matched to a gene: 4. The germline gives CDR1 MNHEY, CDR2 SVGAGI. This chain's CDR3 is CASRWTGTSPLHF. CDR3 nucleotide sequence: TGTGCCAGCAGATGGACAGGGACTTCACCCCTCCACTTT.

This clone was seen more than once but under ten times. The CDR3 sequence: CASSPQGWGYEQYF. CDR3 bases: TGTGCCAGCAGCCCCCAAGGCTGGGGCTACGAGCAGTACTTC. J is TRBJ2-7 and V is TRBV6-6; no definite D call. This CDR3 spans 14 amino acids. The germline V gene encodes CDR1 MNHNY and CDR2 SVGAGI (reference sequence). V lost 6 bases to trimming and J lost 3 bases, with 15 bases between them.

The chain is built from TRBV11-2 and TRBJ2-1; TRBD2 matches 9 bases. V was pared by 0 bases and J by 1 base, with 7 bases of the junction left unmatched. The CDR3 covers 18 residues. Looked up from germline, CDR1 is SGHAT and CDR2 is FQNNGV. The CDR3 protein is CASSLEIAGARSYNEQFF. The CDR3 nucleotides read TGTGCCAGCAGCTTAGAGATAGCGGGAGCCCGATCCTACAATGAGCAGTTCTTC. The full variable domain, completed using reference TRBV11-2 and TRBJ2-1, is EAGVAQSPRYKIIEKRQSVAFWCNPISGHATLYWYQQILGQGPKLLIQFQNNGVVDDSQLPKDRFSAERLKGVDSTLKIQPAKLEDSAVYLCASSLEIAGARSYNEQFFGPGTRLTVL.

The chain couples TRBV2 to TRBJ2-1; D unresolved. The CDR3 sequence is 12 residues long. Trimming cost V 8 bases and J 0 bases, with 5 bases left between them. Germline V gives CDR1 SNHLY, CDR2 FYNNEI. DNA of the CDR3: TGTGCCAGCTGGGACTCCTACAATGAGCAGTTCTTC. Translation: CASWDSYNEQFF.

This clone has just a few counts. This chain connects TRBV5-4 to TRBJ2-3; D is possibly TRBD1 or TRBD2 (5 bases each). The CDR3 covers 12 residues. Germline V CDR1 and CDR2: SGHNT, YYREEE (reference sequence). Trimming removed 5 bases at V and 1 base at J, with 5 bases between. Here the CDR3 DNA reads TGTGCCAGCAGGGGGGGCACAGATACGCAGTATTTT. Translated, it gives CASRGGTDTQYF.

This clone has more than one count but fewer than ten. The J gene is TRBJ2-3, the V gene TRBV11-2; D not resolved. V was cut by 3 bases and J by 0 bases, with 10 bases left in between. CDR1 and CDR2 (germline): SGHAT, FQNNGV. CDR3 size: 15 residues. The CDR3 loop is CASSFNWASTDTQYF. The CDR3, as DNA: TGTGCCAGCAGCTTCAACTGGGCGAGCACAGATACGCAGTATTTT. Full variable domain (rest looked up from reference TRBV11-2 and TRBJ2-3): EAGVAQSPRYKIIEKRQSVAFWCNPISGHATLYWYQQILGQGPKLLIQFQNNGVVDDSQLPKDRFSAERLKGVDSTLKIQPAKLEDSAVYLCASSFNWASTDTQYFGPGTRLTVL.

The chain recombines TRBV5-1 with TRBJ1-1; D is undetermined. This CDR3 spans 14 amino acids. Between the trimmed V and J ends, which lost 3 bases and 2 bases, there was a span of 11 bases. Germline-derived CDR1 and CDR2 are SGHRS and YFSETQ. CDR3 bases: TGCGCCAGCAGCTCGGGAGACTATAACACTGAAGCTTTCTTT. This sequence encodes CASSSGDYNTEAFF. The full variable domain, completed using reference TRBV5-1 and TRBJ1-1, is KAGVTQTPRYLIKTRGQQVTLSCSPISGHRSVSWYQQTPGQGLQFLFEYFSETQRNKGNFPGRFSGRQFSNSRSEMNVSTLELGDSALYLCASSSGDYNTEAFFGQGTRLTVV.

The chain joins TRBV11-3 to TRBJ2-1, with 12 bases identical to TRBD2. Losses at the gene ends were 5 bases for V and 8 bases for J; bases not matched to a gene: 7. Germline V gives CDR1 SGHNT, CDR2 YENEEA. The CDR3 contains 15 residues. DNA for the CDR3: TGTGCCAGCAGCCCGACTAGCGGGAGTCAGGATGAGCAGTTCTTC. It is translated as CASSPTSGSQDEQFF.

CDR3 residues: CASSLVGGSLNTEAFF. Here the CDR3 DNA reads TGTGCCAGCAGCTTAGTGGGGGGATCCTTGAACACTGAAGCTTTCTTT. The chain carries TRBV11-2 and TRBJ1-1, with D tentatively TRBD1 (5 bases). Per the germline V gene, CDR1 is SGHAT and CDR2 is FQNNGV. The CDR3 is made up of 16 amino acids. V was cut by 1 base and J by 0 bases, with 12 bases left in between.

This clone showed up just a few times. The chain recombines TRBV9 with TRBJ2-1; D gene ambiguous. Germline CDR1 is SGDLS and CDR2 is YYNGEE. The CDR3 is made up of 14 amino acids. Trimming shortened V by 0 bases and J by 4 bases, and 8 bases separated the two germline ends. DNA of the CDR3: TGTGCCAGCAGCGTAGGGGTCGGGTACAATGAGCAGTTCTTC. It codes for CASSVGVGYNEQFF.

In this sample, this clone turned up once. The chain links TRBV28 to TRBJ2-7; 11 bases line up with TRBD2. V lost 6 bases and J lost 4; bases outside the gene matches: 11. Germline CDR1 MDHEN, CDR2 SYDVKM. The CDR3 length is 16 residues. The CDR3 protein is CASSLGASGRKYEQYF. DNA of the CDR3: TGTGCCAGCAGCCTGGGGGCTAGCGGGAGGAAATACGAGCAGTACTTC.

The table lists this clone with many counts. This chain connects TRBV6-4 to TRBJ2-1, with D possibly matching TRBD1 (5 bases). The CDR3 consists of 12 residues. The germline CDR1 and CDR2 sequences are MRHNA and SNTAGT. V shed 1 base and J shed 9 bases, with 7 bases lying between them. DNA of the CDR3: TGTGCCAGCAGTGACTATCAGGGTGAGCAGTTCTTC. This translates into CASSDYQGEQFF.

This clone was seen a handful of times. The CDR3 DNA reads TGCAGCGTTTCCCGGGGGACTGAAGCTTTCTTT. It translates to CSVSRGTEAFF. The chain uses TRBV29-1 and TRBJ1-1; maybe TRBD1 (5 bases). CDR1 and CDR2 from the germline V gene are SQVTM and ANQGSEA. Trimming cost V 5 bases and J 5 bases, with 9 bases left between them. The CDR3 is 11 residues long. Based on the CDR3 plus reference TRBV29-1 and TRBJ1-1, the full variable domain is SAVISQKPSRDICQRGTSLTIQCQVDSQVTMMFWYRQQPGQSLTLIATANQGSEATYESGFVIDKFPISRPNLTFSTLTVSNMSPEDSSIYLCSVSRGTEAFFGQGTRLTVV.

V usage is TRBV7-2 and J usage is TRBJ2-1; 7 bases are a match to TRBD2. The CDR3 has 13 residues. The germline V gene encodes CDR1 SGHTA and CDR2 FQGNSA. CDR3 loop: CATRGELGNEQFF. Here the CDR3 DNA reads TGTGCAACCCGGGGGGAACTGGGCAATGAGCAGTTCTTC.

The chain employs TRBV23-1 and TRBJ2-7; no clear D. TRBV23-1 is treated as an ORF (open reading frame) with a function not yet certain. CDR3 length: 17 amino acids. V shed 2 bases and J shed 0 bases, with 17 bases lying between them. The CDR3 sequence: CASSQLWVSRSSYEQYF. The CDR3 region has the DNA TGCGCCAGCAGTCAACTGTGGGTGAGCCGGAGCTCCTACGAGCAGTACTTC.